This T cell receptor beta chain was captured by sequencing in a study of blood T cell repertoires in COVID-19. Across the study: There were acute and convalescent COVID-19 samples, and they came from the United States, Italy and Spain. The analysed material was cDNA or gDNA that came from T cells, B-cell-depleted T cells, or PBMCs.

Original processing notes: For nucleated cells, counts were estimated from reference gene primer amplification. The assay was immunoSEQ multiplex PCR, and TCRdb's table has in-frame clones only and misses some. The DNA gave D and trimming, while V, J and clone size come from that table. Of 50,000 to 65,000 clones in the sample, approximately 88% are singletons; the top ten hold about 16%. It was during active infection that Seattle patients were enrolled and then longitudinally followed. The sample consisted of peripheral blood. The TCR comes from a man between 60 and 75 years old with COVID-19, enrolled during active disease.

The CDR3 here is CASSVFAGHQTDTQYF. Written as DNA, the CDR3 is TGTGCCAGCAGTGTGTTCGCGGGGCACCAAACAGATACGCAGTATTTT. The rearrangement joins TRBV2 to TRBJ2-3; D possibly corresponds to TRBD2 (6 bases). The germline gives CDR1 SNHLY, CDR2 FYNNEI. The V end was cut by 4 bases, the J end by 3 bases, with 17 bases between. The CDR3 loop spans 16 amino acids.